This T cell receptor beta chain was recovered during a study of cytomegalovirus exposure and HLA in healthy donors. Turning to the study itself: Around 180 million T cells yielded some 120 million unique TCR beta sequences in earlier analysis. Study findings and constraints: Researchers counted 164 TCR beta chains as cytomegalovirus-associated.

CDR3 length equals 16 residues. V lost 4 bases and J lost 3; bases outside the gene matches: 9. With respect to this clone: Its antigen is not identified.

With 60 Vbeta and 13 Jbeta primers, the PCR was carried out. Measured with immunoSEQ multiplex PCR; TCRdb has only the in-frame clones, and not every one. The repertoire consists of about 190,000 clones, with about 80% occurring once and the leading ten covering approximately 2%. The V gene is TRBV23-1, the J gene TRBJ2-1; 7 bases are a match to TRBD1. TRBV23-1 is recorded as an ORF, its role being uncertain. The clonotype comes from a woman aged 30 to 39 in good health and CMV-seronegative. The specimen was PBMCs. The CDR3 loop reads CASSPRQGVSYNEQFF. The DNA for the CDR3 is TGCGCCAGCAGTCCCCGACAGGGAGTAAGCTACAATGAGCAGTTCTTC.